The sequence of this T cell receptor beta chain was determined in a study of radiotherapy plus CTLA-4 blockade in lung cancer. Background on the study: An objective response was seen in roughly a sixth of patients, and disease control in roughly 28%.

Notes on this clone: What it binds is unknown.

Assay: immunoSEQ multiplex PCR; the TCRdb copy retains only in-frame clones and omits some. The sample lists 40,000 to 45,000 clones; around 77% were seen once. Findings and caveats of the study: Reports state that early shifts in blood T cell clones, with interferon-beta, best predicted response. In blood, TCR clones derived from the tumor expanded after radiotherapy plus ipilimumab.

The length of the CDR3 is 13 residues. Per the germline V gene, CDR1 is SGHRS and CDR2 is YFSETQ. V dropped 0 bases and J dropped 4 bases, with 8 bases sitting between them. Each patient with chemo-refractory metastatic non-small-cell lung cancer was treated with focal radiation plus CTLA-4 blockade using ipilimumab. The sequencing used peripheral blood, collected from a patient treated with radiotherapy plus ipilimumab. This rearrangement joins TRBV5-1 to TRBJ2-7; D is undetermined. The clonotype was recovered from a human donor with non-small cell lung cancer whose response to radiotherapy plus ipilimumab could not be evaluated. The CDR3: CASSLAPQYEQYF. The CDR3, as DNA: TGCGCCAGCAGCTTGGCCCCCCAATACGAGCAGTACTTC.